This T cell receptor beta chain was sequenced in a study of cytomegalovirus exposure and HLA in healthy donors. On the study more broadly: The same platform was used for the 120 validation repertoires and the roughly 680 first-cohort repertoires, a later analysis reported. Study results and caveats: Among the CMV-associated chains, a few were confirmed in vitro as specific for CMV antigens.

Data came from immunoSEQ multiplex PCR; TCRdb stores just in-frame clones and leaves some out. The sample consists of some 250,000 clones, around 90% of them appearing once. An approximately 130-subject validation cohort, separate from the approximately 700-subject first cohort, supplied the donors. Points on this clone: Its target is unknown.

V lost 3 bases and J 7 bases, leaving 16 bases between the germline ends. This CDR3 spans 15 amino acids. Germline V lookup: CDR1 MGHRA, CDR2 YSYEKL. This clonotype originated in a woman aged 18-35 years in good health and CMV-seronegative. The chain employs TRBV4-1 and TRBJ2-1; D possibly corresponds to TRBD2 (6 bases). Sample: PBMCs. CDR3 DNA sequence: TGCGCCAGCAGCCAGACATCACTAGCAAGAAATGAGCAGTTCTTC. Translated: CASSQTSLARNEQFF.